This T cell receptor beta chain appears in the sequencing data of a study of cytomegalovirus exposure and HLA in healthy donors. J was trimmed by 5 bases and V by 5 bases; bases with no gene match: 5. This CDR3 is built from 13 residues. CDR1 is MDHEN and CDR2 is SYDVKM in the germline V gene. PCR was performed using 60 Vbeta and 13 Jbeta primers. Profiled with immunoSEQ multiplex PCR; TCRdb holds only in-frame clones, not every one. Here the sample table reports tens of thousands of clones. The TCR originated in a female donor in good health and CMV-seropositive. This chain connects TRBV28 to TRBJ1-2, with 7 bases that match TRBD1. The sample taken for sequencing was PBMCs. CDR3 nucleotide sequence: TGTGCCAGCAGTCCTGACAGGGCTTATGGCTACACCTTC. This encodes CASSPDRAYGYTF.